The 3 T cell receptor beta chains reported below all come from one sample, sequenced in a study of T cell responses to AZD1222 COVID-19 vaccine. Measured with immunoSEQ multiplex PCR; TCRdb has only the in-frame clones, and not every one. The sample has about 210,000 clones; about 94% are singletons. Specimen: peripheral blood, collected 28 days after the second dose of the MenACWY control vaccine. These receptors all come from an adult who received the MenACWY meningococcal vaccine as a control.

This clone came up once. The gene calls are TRBV6-5 and TRBJ1-1; 7 positions match TRBD1. Germline values: CDR1 MNHEY, CDR2 SVGAGI. V gave up 6 bases and J gave up 5 bases; unmatched junction bases: 3. This CDR3 contains 12 residues. CDR3 nucleotides: TGTGCCAGCAGCTTCAGGGGGACTGAAGCTTTCTTT. This gives the protein CASSFRGTEAFF.

The V call is TRBV5-1, the J call TRBJ2-7, with D possibly matching TRBD1 (6 bases). CDR1 and CDR2 (germline): SGHRS, YFSETQ. V lost 2 bases and J 0 bases, leaving 9 bases between the germline ends. This CDR3 region has 14 residues. Here the CDR3 reads CASSFQGSSYEQYF. For the CDR3, the DNA is TGCGCCAGCAGCTTCCAGGGGAGCTCCTACGAGCAGTACTTC.

The chain has TRBV19 and TRBJ2-1; 14 bases are shared with TRBD2. CDR1 and CDR2 from the germline V gene are LNHDA and SQIVND (reference sequence). The V and J ends lost 8 bases and 10 bases, in that order; junction bases with no gene match: 19. The CDR3 runs to 18 residues. CDR3 bases: TGTGCCAGTCGGACCGGGACAGGGGGACTAGCGGGAGAGGGAGAGCAGTTCTTC. The encoded protein is CASRTGTGGLAGEGEQFF.